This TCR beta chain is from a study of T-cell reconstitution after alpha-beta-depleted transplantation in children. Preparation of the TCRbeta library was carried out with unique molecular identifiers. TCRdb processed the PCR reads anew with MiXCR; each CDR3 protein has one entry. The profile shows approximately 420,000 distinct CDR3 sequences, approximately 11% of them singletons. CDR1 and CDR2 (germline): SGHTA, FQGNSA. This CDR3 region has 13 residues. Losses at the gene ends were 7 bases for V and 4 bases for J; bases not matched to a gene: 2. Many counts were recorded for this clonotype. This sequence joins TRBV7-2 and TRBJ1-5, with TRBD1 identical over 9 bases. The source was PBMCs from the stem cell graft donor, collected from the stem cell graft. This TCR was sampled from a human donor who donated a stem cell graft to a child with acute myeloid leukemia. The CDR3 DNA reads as TGTGCCAGCACCGGACAGGGGAATCAGCCCCAGCATTTT. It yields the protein CASTGQGNQPQHF. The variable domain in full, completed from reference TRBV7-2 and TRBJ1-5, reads GAGVSQSPSNKVTEKGKDVELRCDPISGHTALYWYRQSLGQGLEFLIYFQGNSAPDKSGLPSDRFSAERTGGSVSTLTIQRTQQEDSAVYLCASTGQGNQPQHFGDGTRLSIL.